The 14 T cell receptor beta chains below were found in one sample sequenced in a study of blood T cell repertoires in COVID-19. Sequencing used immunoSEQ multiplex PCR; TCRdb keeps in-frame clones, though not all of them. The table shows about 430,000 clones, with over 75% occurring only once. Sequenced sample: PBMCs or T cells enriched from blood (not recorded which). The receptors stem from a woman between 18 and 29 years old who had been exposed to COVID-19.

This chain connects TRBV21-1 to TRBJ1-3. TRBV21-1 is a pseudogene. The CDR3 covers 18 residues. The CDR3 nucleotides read TGTGCCAGCAGCAAAGGGGGACTTAGGTGGAACTCTGGAAACACCATATATTTT. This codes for CASSKGGLRWNSGNTIYF.

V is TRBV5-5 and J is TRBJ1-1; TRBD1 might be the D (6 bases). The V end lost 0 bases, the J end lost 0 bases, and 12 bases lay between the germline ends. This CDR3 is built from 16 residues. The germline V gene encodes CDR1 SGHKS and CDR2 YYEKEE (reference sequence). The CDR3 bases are TGTGCCAGCAGCTTGGCCGGGGGGCAGGTGAACACTGAAGCTTTCTTT. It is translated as CASSLAGGQVNTEAFF.

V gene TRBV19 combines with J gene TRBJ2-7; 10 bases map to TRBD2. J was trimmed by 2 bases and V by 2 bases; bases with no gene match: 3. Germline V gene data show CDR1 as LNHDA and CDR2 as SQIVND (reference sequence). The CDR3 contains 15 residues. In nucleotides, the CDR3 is TGTGCCAGTAGTATAAGACTAGCGGGTCCCTACGAGCAGTACTTC. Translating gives CASSIRLAGPYEQYF.

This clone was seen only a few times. The chain's CDR3 is CASSVGAGTGGNYGYTF. The CDR3 DNA reads TGTGCCAGCAGCGTAGGGGCAGGGACAGGGGGTAACTATGGCTACACCTTC. The chain has TRBV9 and TRBJ1-2; 11 bases match TRBD1. Trimming took 0 bases from V and 1 from J; bases not matched to a gene: 5. Germline lookup yields CDR1 SGDLS and CDR2 YYNGEE. CDR3 length equals 17 residues.

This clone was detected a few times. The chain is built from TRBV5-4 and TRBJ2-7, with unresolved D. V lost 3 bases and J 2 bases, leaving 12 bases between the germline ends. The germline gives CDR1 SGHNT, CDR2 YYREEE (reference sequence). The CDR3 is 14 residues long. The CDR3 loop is CASSSHQNTYEQYF. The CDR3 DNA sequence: TGTGCCAGCAGCTCACATCAAAATACCTACGAGCAGTACTTC.

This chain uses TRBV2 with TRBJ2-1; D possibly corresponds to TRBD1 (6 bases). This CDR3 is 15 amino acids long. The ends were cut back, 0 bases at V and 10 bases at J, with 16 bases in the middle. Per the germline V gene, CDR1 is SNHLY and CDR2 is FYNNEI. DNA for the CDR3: TGTGCCAGCAGTGAAGCGGGGGCTAGGTCCGTAGAGCAGTTCTTC. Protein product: CASSEAGARSVEQFF.

The CDR3 loop is CASSLAAGGGQPQHF. The CDR3 DNA reads TGTGCCAGCAGCTTAGCGGCGGGGGGAGGTCAGCCCCAGCATTTT. The chain is built from TRBV7-2 and TRBJ1-5; D possibly corresponds to TRBD1 (5 bases). This CDR3 comprises 15 residues. Germline V lookup: CDR1 SGHTA, CDR2 FQGNSA. Trimming removed 0 bases at V and 6 bases at J, with 12 bases between.

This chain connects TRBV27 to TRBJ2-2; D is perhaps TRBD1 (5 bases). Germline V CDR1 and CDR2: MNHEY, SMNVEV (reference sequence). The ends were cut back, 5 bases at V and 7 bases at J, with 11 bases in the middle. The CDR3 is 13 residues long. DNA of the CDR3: TGTGCCAGCAGTGTGCAGGGCCTCGGGGAGCTGTTTTTT. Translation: CASSVQGLGELFF.

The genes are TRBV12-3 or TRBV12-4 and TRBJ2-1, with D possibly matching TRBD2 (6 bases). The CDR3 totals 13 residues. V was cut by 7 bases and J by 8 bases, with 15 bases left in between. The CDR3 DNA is TGTGCCAGCATCATTAGCGGAGGGGATGAGCAGTTCTTC. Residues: CASIISGGDEQFF.

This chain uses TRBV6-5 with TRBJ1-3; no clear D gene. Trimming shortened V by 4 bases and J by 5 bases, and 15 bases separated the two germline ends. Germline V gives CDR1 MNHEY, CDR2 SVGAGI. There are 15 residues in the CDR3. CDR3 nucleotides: TGTGCCAGCAGTTCCGGGTCACCCAAGAGAAACACCATATATTTT. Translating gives CASSSGSPKRNTIYF.

The CDR3 nucleotides read TGTGCCAGCAGAGGGACAGGGGGTTATGGCTACACCTTC. This sequence encodes CASRGTGGYGYTF. This chain uses TRBV6-5 with TRBJ1-2, with 11 bases fitting TRBD1. V trimming: 6 bases; J trimming: 5 bases; junction bases outside the gene matches: 2. Germline CDR1 is MNHEY and CDR2 is SVGAGI. This CDR3 has 13 residues.

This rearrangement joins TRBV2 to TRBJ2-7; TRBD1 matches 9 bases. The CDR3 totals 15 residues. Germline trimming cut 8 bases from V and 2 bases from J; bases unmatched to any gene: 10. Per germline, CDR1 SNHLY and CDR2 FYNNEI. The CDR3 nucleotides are TGTGCCAGCCTCACCGGGACAGGGTCTGCCTACGAGCAGTACTTC. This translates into CASLTGTGSAYEQYF.

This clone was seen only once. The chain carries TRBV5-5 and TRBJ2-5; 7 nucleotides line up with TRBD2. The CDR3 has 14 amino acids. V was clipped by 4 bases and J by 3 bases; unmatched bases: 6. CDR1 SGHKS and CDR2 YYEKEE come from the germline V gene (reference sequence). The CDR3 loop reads CASSTLAGEETQYF. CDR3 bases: TGTGCCAGCAGCACACTGGCGGGGGAAGAGACCCAGTACTTC.

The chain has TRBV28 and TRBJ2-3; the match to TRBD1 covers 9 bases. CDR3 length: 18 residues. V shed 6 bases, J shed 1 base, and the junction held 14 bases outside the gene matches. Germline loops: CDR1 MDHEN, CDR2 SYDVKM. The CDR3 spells CASRARQGGLGGTDTQYF. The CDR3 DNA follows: TGTGCCAGCAGAGCGCGACAGGGGGGCCTTGGGGGCACAGATACGCAGTATTTT.